These T cell receptor beta chains were read from a single sample in a study of shared clonotypes between healthy human individuals. The table came from immunoSEQ multiplex PCR; TCRdb's copy has only in-frame clones and leaves some out. The sample has fewer than 2.5 million clones, over 85% seen once; the top ten hold about 0.39%. Sequences were obtained from naive CD4+ T cells from PBMCs. Receptors were obtained from a man between 18 and 29 years old in good health. Some clones in this sample may be carry-over from other donors' samples. The conserved cysteine and the conserved F or W are not part of the CDR3 here. The size field is filled for only some rows; it gives once, few, many or a size class.

TRBV28	TRBJ2-3	.	ASIPLAGVADTQY
TRBV11-3	TRBJ2-7	.	ASSTERQVWKY
TRBV27	TRBJ2-2	.	ASSFSGSGELF
TRBV18	TRBJ2-2	.	ASSPRTGLNGELF
TRBV29-1	TRBJ2-7	.	SVESESRTYEQY
TRBV19	TRBJ1-1	.	ASSGAGAGVYTEAF
TRBV19	TRBJ1-4	.	ASSRTTAATNEKLF
TRBV5-1	TRBJ2-5	.	ASGTSGTGETQY
TRBV28	TRBJ2-3	.	ASSFGGVDTQY
TRBV30	TRBJ2-5	.	AWEGLAGGETQY
TRBV5-1	TRBJ1-1	.	ASSLLGTDTEAF
TRBV7-8	TRBJ1-1	.	ASFGGRPNTEAF
TRBV11-2	TRBJ1-1	.	ASSPLGGENTEAF
TRBV30	TRBJ2-3	.	AWGLGGTDTQY
TRBV28	TRBJ1-2	.	ASSPGVGGYT
TRBV21-1	TRBJ2-3	.	ASSKAGPRTDTQY
TRBV7-8	TRBJ2-4	.	ASSPDRALAKNIQY
TRBV2	TRBJ1-5	.	ASNEGTRGDQPQH
TRBV6-6	TRBJ2-5	.	ASSYYQGEGETQY
TRBV19	TRBJ2-1	.	ASSILASGNREQF
TRBV7-8	TRBJ1-1	.	ASSLDTVRGAF
TRBV4-3	TRBJ2-7	.	ASSQEGTSGDLYEQY
TRBV5-4	TRBJ2-7	.	ASSIRLGEQY
TRBV30	TRBJ1-1	few	AWQESVNTEAF
TRBV28	TRBJ2-2	once	ASSLASGRATGELF
TRBV6-5	TRBJ2-7	.	ASSYSGSGSSYEQY
TRBV7-3	TRBJ2-3	.	ASSLTWGTDTQY
TRBV7-2	TRBJ2-7	.	ASSLGSRGQGTYEQY
TRBV5-1	TRBJ2-7	once	ASSLEPRGSEQY
TRBV5-6	TRBJ2-2	.	ASSPPARATGELF
TRBV4-1	TRBJ2-7	.	ASSQGRDRVSEQY
TRBV6-1	TRBJ1-5	.	ASSDLDINQPQH
TRBV5-5	TRBJ2-3	.	ASTSVTGGSDTQY
TRBV28	TRBJ1-1	.	AIHKGPVAEAF
TRBV5-4	TRBJ2-7	.	ASSLARGLGIEQY
TRBV5-1	TRBJ2-3	.	ASSYLAGTDTQY
TRBV5-1	TRBJ1-2	.	ASSYRDSSPYGYT
TRBV18	TRBJ1-4	once	ASSLRGDEKLF
TRBV27	TRBJ1-5	once	ASSPWTGAYSNQPQH
TRBV6-1	TRBJ1-5	.	ASSEASRVNQPQH
TRBV29-1	TRBJ2-1	.	SVEQGVAGGFGEQF
TRBV19	TRBJ2-1	.	ASSKTNYNEQF
TRBV6-1	TRBJ2-7	.	ASSEGRVHVLLNYEQY
TRBV4-3	TRBJ2-3	once	ASSRLKAQGPDTQY
TRBV15	TRBJ1-2	.	ATSRDPIQRWANYGYT
TRBV9	TRBJ2-7	once	ASSVDRLGEQY
TRBV6-1	TRBJ1-5	.	ASTGAGGQPQH
TRBV28	TRBJ1-2	once	ASSFADSVIYGYT
TRBV27	TRBJ2-7	.	ASSSLAGGYEQY
TRBV28	TRBJ2-1	.	ASSFPAASYNEQF
TRBV4-1	TRBJ2-7	.	ASSQDRSGQVAKQY
TRBV27	TRBJ2-3	.	ASSHRRDGDTQY
TRBV2	TRBJ1-5	once	ASSLQGDTNQPQH